This T cell receptor beta chain is from a study of blood T cell repertoires in COVID-19. Sequencing was performed with immunoSEQ multiplex PCR; in TCRdb, only in-frame clones are kept and a portion is missing. This sample has about 200,000 clones; around three quarters occur once, and the top ten carry 5.5% to 7%. Trimming took off 1 base at V and 8 bases at J, with 11 bases between the two ends. The CDR3 is made up of 13 amino acids. The chain links TRBV12-3 or TRBV12-4 to TRBJ1-2; no clear D gene. The specimen sequenced was peripheral blood. This clonotype originated in a woman aged 70-85 years with acute or convalescent COVID-19. The CDR3 DNA follows: TGTGCCAGCAGTTTAGAAACCGGAGAGGGCTACACCTTC. Amino acids: CASSLETGEGYTF.